This TCR beta chain comes out of a study of blood T cells in healthy people across ages. CDR1 and CDR2 (germline): MNHNY, SVGAGI (reference sequence). CDR3 length: 17 amino acids. V was pared by 4 bases and J by 0 bases, with 19 bases between. This clonotype was picked up many times. With a J-beta primer mix and a sample-barcoded 5' primer, a second PCR ran roughly 6 to 12 cycles. TCRdb analysed the 5' RACE reads with MiXCR anew, one entry per CDR3 protein. The table has 710,000 or so distinct CDR3 sequences, roughly 32% seen once. This TCR was sampled from an elderly woman in good health. The specimen sequenced was blood. The chain carries TRBV6-6 and TRBJ2-7; a weak D match, TRBD1 (6 bases). The CDR3 is CASSSGRGSVSSYEQYF. CDR3 nucleotide sequence: TGTGCCAGCAGTTCGGGCAGGGGCTCCGTAAGCTCCTACGAGCAGTACTTC.